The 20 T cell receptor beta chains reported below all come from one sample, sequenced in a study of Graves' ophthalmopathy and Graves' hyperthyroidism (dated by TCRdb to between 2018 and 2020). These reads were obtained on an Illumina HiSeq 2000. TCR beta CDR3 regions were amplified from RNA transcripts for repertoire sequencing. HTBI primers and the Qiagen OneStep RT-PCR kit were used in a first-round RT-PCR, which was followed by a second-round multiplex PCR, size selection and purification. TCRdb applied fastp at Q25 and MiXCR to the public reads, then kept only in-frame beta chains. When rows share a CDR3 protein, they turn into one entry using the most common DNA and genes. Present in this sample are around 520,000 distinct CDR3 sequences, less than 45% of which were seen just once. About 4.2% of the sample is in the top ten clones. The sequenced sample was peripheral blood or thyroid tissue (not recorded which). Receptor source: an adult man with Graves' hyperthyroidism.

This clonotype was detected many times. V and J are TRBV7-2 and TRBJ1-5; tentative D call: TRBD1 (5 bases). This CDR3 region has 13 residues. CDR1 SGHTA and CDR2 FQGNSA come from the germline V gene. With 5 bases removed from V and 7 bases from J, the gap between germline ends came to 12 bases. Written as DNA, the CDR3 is TGTGCCAGCAGCCCGACAGTGGGCCAGCCCCAGCATTTT. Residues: CASSPTVGQPQHF.

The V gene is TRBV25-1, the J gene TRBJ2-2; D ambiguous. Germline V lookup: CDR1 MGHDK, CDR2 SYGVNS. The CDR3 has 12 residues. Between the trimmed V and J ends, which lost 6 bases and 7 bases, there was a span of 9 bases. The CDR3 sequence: CASSPRHGELFF. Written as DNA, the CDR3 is TGTGCCAGCAGCCCTAGACACGGGGAGCTGTTTTTT.

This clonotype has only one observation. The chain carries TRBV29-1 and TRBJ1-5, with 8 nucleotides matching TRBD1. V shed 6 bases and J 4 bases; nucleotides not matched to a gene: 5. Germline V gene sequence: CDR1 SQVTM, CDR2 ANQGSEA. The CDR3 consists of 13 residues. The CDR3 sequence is CSVSGQGNQPQHF. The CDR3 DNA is TGCAGCGTCTCCGGACAGGGTAATCAGCCCCAGCATTTT.

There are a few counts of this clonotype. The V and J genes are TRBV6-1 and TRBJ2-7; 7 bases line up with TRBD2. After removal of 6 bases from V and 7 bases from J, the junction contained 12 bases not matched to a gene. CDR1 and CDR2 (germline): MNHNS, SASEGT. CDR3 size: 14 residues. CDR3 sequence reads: CASSQSGVLREQYF. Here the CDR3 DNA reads TGTGCCAGCAGCCAAAGCGGGGTTCTACGAGAGCAGTACTTC.

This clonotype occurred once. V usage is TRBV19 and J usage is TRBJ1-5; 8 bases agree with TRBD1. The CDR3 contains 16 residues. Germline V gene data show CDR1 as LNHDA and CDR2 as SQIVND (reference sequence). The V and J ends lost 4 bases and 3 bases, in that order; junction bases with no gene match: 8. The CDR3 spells CASSRQDRENNQPQHF. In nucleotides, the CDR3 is TGTGCCAGTAGTAGACAGGACAGGGAGAACAATCAGCCCCAGCATTTT. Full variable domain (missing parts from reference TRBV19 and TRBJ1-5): DGGITQSPKYLFRKEGQNVTLSCEQNLNHDAMYWYRQDPGQGLRLIYYSQIVNDFQKGDIAEGYSVSREKKESFPLTVTSAQKNPTAFYLCASSRQDRENNQPQHFGDGTRLSIL.

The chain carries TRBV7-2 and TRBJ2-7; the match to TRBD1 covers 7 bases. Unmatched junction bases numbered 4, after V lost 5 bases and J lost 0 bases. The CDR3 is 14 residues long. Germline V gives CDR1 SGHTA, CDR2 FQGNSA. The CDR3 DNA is TGTGCCAGCAGCCGGGACAGACCCTCCTACGAGCAGTACTTC. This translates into CASSRDRPSYEQYF.

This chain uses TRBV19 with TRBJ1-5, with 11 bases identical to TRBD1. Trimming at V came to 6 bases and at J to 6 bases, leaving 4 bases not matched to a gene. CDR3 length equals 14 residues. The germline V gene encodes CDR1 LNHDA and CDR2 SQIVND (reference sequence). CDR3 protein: CASSLDRGLQPQHF. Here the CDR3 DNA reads TGTGCCAGTAGCCTGGACAGGGGGCTTCAGCCCCAGCATTTT.

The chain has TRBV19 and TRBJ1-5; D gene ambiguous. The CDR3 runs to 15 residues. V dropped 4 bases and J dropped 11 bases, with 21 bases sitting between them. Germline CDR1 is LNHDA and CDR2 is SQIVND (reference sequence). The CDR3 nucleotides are TGTGCCAGTAGTACTTTCGGGAGGGAGGCTGTGGCCCAGCATTTT. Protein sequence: CASSTFGREAVAQHF. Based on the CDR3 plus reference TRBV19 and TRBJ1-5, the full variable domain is DGGITQSPKYLFRKEGQNVTLSCEQNLNHDAMYWYRQDPGQGLRLIYYSQIVNDFQKGDIAEGYSVSREKKESFPLTVTSAQKNPTAFYLCASSTFGREAVAQHFGDGTRLSIL.

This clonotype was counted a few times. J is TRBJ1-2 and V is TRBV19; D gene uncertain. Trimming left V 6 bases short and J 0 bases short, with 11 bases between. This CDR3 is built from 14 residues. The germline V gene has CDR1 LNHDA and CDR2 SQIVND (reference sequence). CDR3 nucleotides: TGTGCCAGTAGCTTGGCCGCCGCTAACTATGGCTACACCTTC. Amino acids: CASSLAAANYGYTF.

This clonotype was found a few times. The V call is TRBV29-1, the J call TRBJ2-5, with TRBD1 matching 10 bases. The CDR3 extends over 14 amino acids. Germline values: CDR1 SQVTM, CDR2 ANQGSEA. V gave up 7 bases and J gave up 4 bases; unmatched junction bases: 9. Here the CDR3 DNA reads TGCAGCGCCGAAACGGGGACAGGGGTAGAGACCCAGTACTTC. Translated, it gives CSAETGTGVETQYF.

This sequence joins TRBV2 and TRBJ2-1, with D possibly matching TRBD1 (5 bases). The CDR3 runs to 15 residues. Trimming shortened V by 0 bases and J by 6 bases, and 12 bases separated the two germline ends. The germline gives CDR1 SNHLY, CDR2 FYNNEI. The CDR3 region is CASSEAYRISNEQFF. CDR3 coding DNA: TGTGCCAGCAGTGAAGCGTACAGGATTAGCAATGAGCAGTTCTTC.

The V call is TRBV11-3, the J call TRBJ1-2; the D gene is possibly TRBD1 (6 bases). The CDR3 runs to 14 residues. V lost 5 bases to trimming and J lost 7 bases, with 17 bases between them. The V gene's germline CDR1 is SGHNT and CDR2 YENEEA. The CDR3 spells CASSQDIGGFGYTF. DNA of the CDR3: TGTGCCAGCAGCCAAGATATAGGGGGATTTGGCTACACCTTC.

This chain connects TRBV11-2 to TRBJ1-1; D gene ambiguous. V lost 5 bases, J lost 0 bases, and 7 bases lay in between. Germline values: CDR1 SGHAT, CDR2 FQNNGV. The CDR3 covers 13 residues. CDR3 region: CASSLHLNTEAFF. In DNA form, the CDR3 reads TGTGCCAGCAGCCTACACTTGAACACTGAAGCTTTCTTT.

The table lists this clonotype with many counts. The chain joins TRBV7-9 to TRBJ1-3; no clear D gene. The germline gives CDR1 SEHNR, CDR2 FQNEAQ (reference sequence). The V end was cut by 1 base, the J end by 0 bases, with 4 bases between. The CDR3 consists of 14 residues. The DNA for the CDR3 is TGTGCCAGCAGCTTAGAAAACTCTGGAAACACCATATATTTT. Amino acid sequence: CASSLENSGNTIYF.

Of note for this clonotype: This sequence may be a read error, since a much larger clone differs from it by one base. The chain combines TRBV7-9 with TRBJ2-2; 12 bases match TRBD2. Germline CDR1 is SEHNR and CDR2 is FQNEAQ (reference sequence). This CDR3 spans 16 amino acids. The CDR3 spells CASSSGLAGNTGELLF. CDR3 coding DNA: TGTGCCAGCAGCTCGGGACTAGCGGGTAACACCGGGGAGCTGCTTTTT. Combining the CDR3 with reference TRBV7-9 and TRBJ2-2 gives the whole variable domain DTGVSQNPRHKITKRGQNVTFRCDPISEHNRLYWYRQTLGQGPEFLTYFQNEAQLEKSRLLSDRFSAERPKGSFSTLEIQRTEQGDSAMYLCASSSGLAGNTGELLFGEGSRLTVL.

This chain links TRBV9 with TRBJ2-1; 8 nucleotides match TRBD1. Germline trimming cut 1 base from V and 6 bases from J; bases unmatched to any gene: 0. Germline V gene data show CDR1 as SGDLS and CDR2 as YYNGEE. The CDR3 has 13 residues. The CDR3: CASSVTGGNEQFF. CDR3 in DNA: TGTGCCAGCAGCGTAACAGGGGGCAATGAGCAGTTCTTC.

CDR3 DNA: TGTGCCTTATCCGAGGGGGACACCATATATTTT. It codes for CALSEGDTIYF. The chain employs TRBV30 and TRBJ1-3; possible D gene TRBD1, 6 bases. This CDR3 comprises 11 residues. The V and J ends lost 7 bases and 8 bases respectively, with 12 bases between them. The V gene's germline CDR1 is GTSNPN and CDR2 SVGIG (reference sequence). The whole variable domain, remainder taken from reference TRBV30 and TRBJ1-3, is SQTIHQWPATLVQPVGSPLSLECTVEGTSNPNLYWYRQAAGRGLQLLFYSVGIGQISSEVPQNLSASRPQDRQFILSSKKLLLSDSGFYLCALSEGDTIYFGEGSWLTVV.

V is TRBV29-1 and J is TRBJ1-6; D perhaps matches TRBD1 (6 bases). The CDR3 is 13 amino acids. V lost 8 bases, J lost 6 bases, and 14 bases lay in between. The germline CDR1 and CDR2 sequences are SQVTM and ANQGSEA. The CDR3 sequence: CSLERGLNSPLHF. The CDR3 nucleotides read TGCAGCTTGGAGCGGGGGCTTAATTCACCCCTCCACTTT.

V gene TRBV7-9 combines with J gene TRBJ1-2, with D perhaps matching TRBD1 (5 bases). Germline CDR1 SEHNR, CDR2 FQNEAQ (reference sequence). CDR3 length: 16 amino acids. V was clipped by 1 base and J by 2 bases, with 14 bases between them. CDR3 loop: CASSLEFQGGNYGYTF. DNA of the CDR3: TGTGCCAGCAGCTTAGAGTTTCAGGGAGGAAACTATGGCTACACCTTC.

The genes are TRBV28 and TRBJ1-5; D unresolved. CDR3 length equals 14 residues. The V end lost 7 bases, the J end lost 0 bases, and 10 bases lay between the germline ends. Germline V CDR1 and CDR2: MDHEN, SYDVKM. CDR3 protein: CASKLRSSNQPQHF. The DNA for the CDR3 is TGTGCCAGCAAACTCCGGAGTAGCAATCAGCCCCAGCATTTT.